These T cell receptor beta chains were read from a single sample in a study of T-cell reconstitution after alpha-beta-depleted transplantation in children. TCRdb reanalysed the PCR reads using MiXCR and keeps one entry per CDR3 protein. Found here are 550,000 to 600,000 distinct CDR3 sequences, 23% of them singletons; the top ten hold 13% to 15%. The input for sequencing was PBMCs, mostly from graft donor cells, taken 360 days after TCRalphabeta/CD19-depleted stem cell transplant. These receptors all come from a boy in the first two years of life who had a stem cell transplant for acute myeloid leukemia, so the T cells may come from the graft donor. Both conserved end residues are part of each CDR3. D genes are given only for firm matches. Clone size, where shown, is once, few, many, or a class for clones that have expanded.

j_gene | abundance | d_gene | v_gene | CDR3nt | CDR3aa
TRBJ2-7 | once | TRBD2 | TRBV20-1 | TGCAGTGCCAGTGCTAGCGGGGGGTACTCCGGCGACGAGCAGTACTTC | CSASASGGYSGDEQYF
TRBJ1-5 | . | . | TRBV12-3/TRBV12-4 | TGTGCCAGCAGTTTAAGTCCACGGCCCCAGCATTTT | CASSLSPRPQHF
TRBJ2-1 | . | TRBD1 | TRBV2 | TGTGCCAGCCATCGACAGGGGCTCGGAAATCAGCAGTTCTTC | CASHRQGLGNQQFF
TRBJ1-1 | many | . | TRBV2 | TGTGCCAGCAGTAGGGAGGGGAGGACTGAAGCTTTCTTT | CASSREGRTEAFF
TRBJ2-1 | many | TRBD1 | TRBV12-3/TRBV12-4 | TGTGCCAGCAGTTTACTAACAGGGGGCCTCAAAATAAATGAGCAGTTCTTC | CASSLLTGGLKINEQFF
TRBJ1-4 | . | TRBD1 | TRBV10-3 | TGTGCCATCAGTGGGGGACAGGGAGCAACTAATGAAAAACTGTTTTTT | CAISGGQGATNEKLFF
TRBJ2-3 | few | TRBD1 | TRBV29-1 | TGCAGCGTTGCTTGGACAGGGAGCACAGATACGCAGTATTTT | CSVAWTGSTDTQYF
TRBJ2-1 | many | . | TRBV12-3/TRBV12-4 | TGTGCCAGCCATAGGAGGGTCTCGGGCAATGAGCAGTTCTTC | CASHRRVSGNEQFF
TRBJ2-5 | . | TRBD2 | TRBV6-1 | TGTGCCAGCAGTCCAACTAGCGGGGGGGCCGAGGAGACCCAGTACTTC | CASSPTSGGAEETQYF
TRBJ1-5 | . | . | TRBV28 | TGTGCCAGCAGTTTGAGCCCGGGAGGGCCCCAGCATTTT | CASSLSPGGPQHF